The 17 T cell receptor beta chains reported below all come from one sample, sequenced in a study of quantifying T cell responses using KT2 cells. Looking at the study overall: TCR alpha and beta constant-region primers primed reverse transcription of RNA.

An oligo carrying a UMI was ligated to the cDNA 3' end. The first PCR ran 3 to 5 cycles with an equimolar RC1.1 and RC1.2 beta primer mix. TCRdb used MiXCR to reprocess the UMI-ligation and nested PCR reads, holding one entry per CDR3 protein. The profile shows 40,000 to 55,000 distinct CDR3 sequences, around a tenth of them singletons. Sequencing was done on a sample of PBMCs spiked with cells of the T cell clone KT2. These receptors were obtained from a human donor.

This clonotype was counted only a few times. The chain uses TRBV9 and TRBJ2-2; 12 positions match TRBD2. Germline CDR1 reads SGDLS; CDR2 reads YYNGEE. Losses at the gene ends were 5 bases for V and 5 bases for J; bases not matched to a gene: 4. The CDR3 has 15 residues. CDR3 coding DNA: TGTGCCAGCAGAGCCGGGACTAGCGGGACCGGGGAGCTGTTTTTT. Amino acids: CASRAGTSGTGELFF.

V is TRBV27 and J is TRBJ2-1; D call uncertain. This CDR3 has 12 residues. Germline loops: CDR1 MNHEY, CDR2 SMNVEV (reference sequence). Trimming left V 3 bases short and J 7 bases short, with 7 bases between. The chain's CDR3 is CASSFGENEQFF. CDR3 coding DNA: TGTGCCAGCAGTTTCGGAGAGAATGAGCAGTTCTTC.

The chain has TRBV6-1 and TRBJ2-3; a possible D gene is TRBD2 (6 bases). The CDR3 spans 14 residues. The V end was cut by 6 bases, the J end by 6 bases, with 16 bases between. The germline V gene has CDR1 MNHNS and CDR2 SASEGT. The CDR3 DNA follows: TGTGCCAGCAGCCTAGCTCCGGAGGGGGATACGCAGTATTTT. Protein sequence: CASSLAPEGDTQYF.

This clonotype was seen just once. A much bigger clone sits one base away, suggesting this may be a read error. The chain has TRBV15 and TRBJ2-3; D is tentatively TRBD1 or TRBD2 (6 bases each). The CDR3 consists of 19 residues. Germline-derived CDR1 and CDR2 are LNHNV and YYDKDF (reference sequence). V shed 0 bases and J shed 5 bases, with 24 bases lying between them. CDR3 in DNA: TGTGCCACCAGCAGAGAACGGGGGCGTAGGGGGGCCGGAGAAGATACGCAGTATTTT. Translating gives CATSRERGRRGAGEDTQYF.

This clonotype was seen a handful of times. This chain links TRBV18 with TRBJ2-3; D gene ambiguous. Trimming pared 8 bases from V and 4 bases from J, leaving 7 bases between. From germline, CDR1 is KGHSH and CDR2 LQKENI. The CDR3 loop spans 11 amino acids. The CDR3 is CASAPADTQYF. As DNA, the CDR3 is TGTGCCAGCGCCCCCGCAGATACGCAGTATTTT.

This clonotype was detected only a few times. This rearrangement joins TRBV12-3 or TRBV12-4 to TRBJ2-7; no reliable D call. The length of the CDR3 is 15 residues. Between the trimmed V and J ends, which lost 4 bases and 2 bases, there was a span of 15 bases. The CDR3 protein is CASSSQIGGAYEQYF. The CDR3 coding sequence is TGTGCCAGCAGTTCCCAGATTGGCGGTGCCTACGAGCAGTACTTC.

The sample holds a few counts of this clonotype. The V and J genes are TRBV3-1 and TRBJ1-4; D remains unclear. CDR1 is LGHDT, CDR2 YNNKEL, per germline (reference sequence). Trimming removed 0 bases at V and 10 bases at J, with 24 bases between. This CDR3 is built from 18 residues. CDR3 residues: CASSQDLGGQAYLGKLFF. The CDR3 DNA is TGTGCCAGCAGCCAAGATCTTGGTGGGCAGGCCTACCTTGGAAAACTGTTTTTT.

This clonotype has a count of ten or more. The chain links TRBV2 to TRBJ2-2, with D perhaps TRBD1 (5 bases). CDR3 length: 16 residues. Trimming removed 2 bases at V and 2 bases at J, with 12 bases between. CDR1 SNHLY and CDR2 FYNNEI come from the germline V gene. The DNA for the CDR3 is TGTGCCAGCAGTGAATTCAGGGATTCAAACACCGGGGAGCTGTTTTTT. Translated: CASSEFRDSNTGELFF.

This clonotype appeared a few times. J is TRBJ2-4 and V is TRBV29-1; maybe TRBD2 (5 bases). The V end lost 8 bases, the J end lost 5 bases, and 22 bases lay between the germline ends. The CDR3 has 15 residues. The germline gives CDR1 SQVTM, CDR2 ANQGSEA. For the CDR3, the DNA is TGCAGCCGTCCCCCCCACGGGATCTCTGAAAACATTCAGTACTTC. It translates to CSRPPHGISENIQYF.

A note on this clonotype: The limits of the CDR3 on the DNA are not certain, so only TCRdb's listed CDR3 is given. The chain is built from TRBV27 and TRBJ1-6. Germline V CDR1 and CDR2: MNHEY, SMNVEV (reference sequence). The CDR3 adds up to 15 amino acids, both ends counted. CDR3 loop: CASSSSWRGSSPLHF.

The chain uses TRBV7-3 and TRBJ2-1, with D possibly being TRBD2 (5 bases). The CDR3 spans 11 residues. CDR1 SGHTA and CDR2 FQGTGA come from the germline V gene. Trimming pared 4 bases from V and 7 bases from J, leaving 5 bases between. The CDR3 region has the DNA TGTGCCAGCAGCTCGGGGAATGAGCAGTTCTTC. Translating gives CASSSGNEQFF.

The J gene is TRBJ2-7, the V gene TRBV12-3 or TRBV12-4; D unclear. There are 12 residues in the CDR3. V was trimmed by 6 bases and J by 3 bases, leaving 9 bases between them. The CDR3 DNA is TGTGCCAGCAGCCCGAGGTACTACGAGCAGTACTTC. Its protein is CASSPRYYEQYF.

The sample holds a few counts of this clonotype. The gene calls are TRBV5-1 and TRBJ2-5, with 10 positions matching TRBD2. The germline V gene has CDR1 SGHRS and CDR2 YFSETQ. V trimming: 6 bases; J trimming: 5 bases; junction bases outside the gene matches: 10. CDR3 length: 15 amino acids. The CDR3 DNA is TGCGCCAGCAACCCGGCAGCGGGGGGGGCGGAGACCCAGTACTTC. Translation: CASNPAAGGAETQYF.

There are many counts of this clonotype. The chain employs TRBV29-1 and TRBJ1-3, with D unclear. This CDR3 comprises 12 residues. The ends were cut back, 3 bases at V and 0 bases at J, with 3 bases in the middle. The germline gives CDR1 SQVTM, CDR2 ANQGSEA. The CDR3 sequence: CSVDDSGNTIYF. CDR3 DNA sequence: TGCAGCGTTGACGACTCTGGAAACACCATATATTTT.

The V call is TRBV6-1, the J call TRBJ2-5, with D perhaps assigned TRBD1 or TRBD2 (5 bases each). The CDR3 totals 14 residues. Germline CDR1 is MNHNS and CDR2 is SASEGT. Trimming shortened V by 6 bases and J by 1 base, and 12 bases separated the two germline ends. Here the CDR3 reads CASSQGPSQETQYF. The CDR3 nucleotides are TGTGCCAGCAGCCAGGGACCAAGCCAAGAGACCCAGTACTTC.

This clonotype has more than one count but fewer than ten. The CDR3 DNA reads as TGTGCCAGCAGCTTAAACACCGGGGGTGAGCAGTTCTTC. It encodes CASSLNTGGEQFF. This chain joins TRBV7-3 and TRBJ2-1; tentative D call: TRBD2 (6 bases). This CDR3 has 13 residues. The V end was cut by 1 base, the J end by 9 bases, with 10 bases between. CDR1 SGHTA and CDR2 FQGTGA come from the germline V gene.

The chain employs TRBV24-1 and TRBJ2-7; the D gene is possibly TRBD2 (5 bases). The CDR3 contains 13 residues. The germline V gene encodes CDR1 KGHDR and CDR2 SFDVKD. The germline V and J ends were trimmed by 8 bases and 3 bases, with 13 bases remaining between them. Written as DNA, the CDR3 is TGTGCCACCACCCCGACCGGGGACTACGAGCAGTACTTC. This encodes CATTPTGDYEQYF.